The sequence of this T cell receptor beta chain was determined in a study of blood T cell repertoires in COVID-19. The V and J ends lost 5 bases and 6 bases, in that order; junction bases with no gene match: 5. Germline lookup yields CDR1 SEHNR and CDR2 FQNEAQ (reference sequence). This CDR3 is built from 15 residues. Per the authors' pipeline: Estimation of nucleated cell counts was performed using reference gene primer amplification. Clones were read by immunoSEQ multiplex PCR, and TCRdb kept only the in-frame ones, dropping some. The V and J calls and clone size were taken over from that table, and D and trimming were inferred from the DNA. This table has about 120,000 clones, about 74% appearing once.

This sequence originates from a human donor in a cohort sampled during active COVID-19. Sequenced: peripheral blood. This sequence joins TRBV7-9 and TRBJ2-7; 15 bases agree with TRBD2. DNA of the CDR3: TGTGCCAGCAGCCCCCAGGGACTAGCGGGAGGCGAGCAGTACTTC. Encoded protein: CASSPQGLAGGEQYF.